A selection of T cell receptor beta chains follows, all from one sample in a study of identical twins. In TCRdb, the 5' RACE reads were re-called with MiXCR into one record per CDR3 protein. The table has more than 650,000 distinct CDR3 sequences, 6% to 6.5% seen once. The sample consisted of naive T cells sorted from blood. The source is a man aged 18 to 30 in good health. Each CDR3 is given with its conserved first and last residue. D genes are given only for firm matches. The size field is filled for only some rows; it gives once, few, many or a size class.

size,D,V,J,DNA,CDR3
many,TRBD2,TRBV10-2,TRBJ2-3,TGCGCCAGCGCCTCGAAGTTAGCGGGAGTCCCAGATACGCAGTATTTT,CASASKLAGVPDTQYF
NA,TRBD1,TRBV5-1,TRBJ2-5,TGCGCCAGCAGCGCGCAGGGGGAAGAGACCCAGTACTTC,CASSAQGEETQYF
many,NA,TRBV20-1,TRBJ2-3,TGCAGTGCTAGAGATCGGCCCAGGGATCCCCAAGATACGCAGTATTTT,CSARDRPRDPQDTQYF
many,TRBD1,TRBV6-2/TRBV6-3,TRBJ2-7,TGTGCCAGCAGTTACTCGGGGACAGGGTACGAGCAGTACTTC,CASSYSGTGYEQYF
few,TRBD1,TRBV6-2/TRBV6-3,TRBJ1-5,TGTGCCAGCAGTTACGCAGGGGGCTACCAGCCCCAGCATTTT,CASSYAGGYQPQHF
many,TRBD1,TRBV20-1,TRBJ1-1,TGCAGTGCTAGATCTGGGACAGGGACGACTGAAGCCTTCTTT,CSARSGTGTTEAFF
many,NA,TRBV6-2/TRBV6-3,TRBJ2-1,TGTGCCAGCAGTACAATAGCGTCTGAGCAGTTCTTC,CASSTIASEQFF
many,TRBD2,TRBV29-1,TRBJ2-5,TGCAGCGTCAGACTAGCGGAAGAGACCCAGTACTTC,CSVRLAEETQYF
few,NA,TRBV12-3/TRBV12-4,TRBJ2-3,TGTGCCAGCAGTTTAAGTGGGGGGTGGACAGACACAGATACGCAGTATTTT,CASSLSGGWTDTDTQYF
many,NA,TRBV29-1,TRBJ1-1,TGCAGCGTTGCTCAGAAGCTAAGACCTGAAGCTTTCTTT,CSVAQKLRPEAFF
many,NA,TRBV5-1,TRBJ1-1,TGCGCCAGCAGCTTGGGACAGCATAACACTGAAGCTTTCTTT,CASSLGQHNTEAFF
NA,NA,TRBV4-2,TRBJ2-2,TGTGCCAGCAGCCAAGAGGGGGGAATCGGGGAGCTGTTTTTT,CASSQEGGIGELFF
many,NA,TRBV7-9,TRBJ2-5,TGCGCCAGCAGCTTGGTTGGCGGGAAAGAGACCCAGTACTTC,CASSLVGGKETQYF
many,NA,TRBV20-1,TRBJ2-1,TGCAGTGCTAGGGTAGCCGGGCCTTGGAGTAATGAGCAGTTCTTC,CSARVAGPWSNEQFF
few,TRBD2,TRBV25-1,TRBJ2-1,TGTGCCAGCAGTGAGGGACTAGCGGGAATGGGTAATGAGCAGTTCTTC,CASSEGLAGMGNEQFF
many,TRBD2,TRBV10-3,TRBJ2-1,TGTGCCATCAGTGAGACTAGCGGTGTCTCCTACAATGAGCAGTTCTTC,CAISETSGVSYNEQFF
NA,NA,TRBV12-3/TRBV12-4,TRBJ2-7,TGTGCCAGCGGCCCCGAGACAGCTTACTACGAGCAGTACTTC,CASGPETAYYEQYF
few,TRBD2,TRBV6-2/TRBV6-3,TRBJ2-3,TGTGCCAGCAGTTACGCGGGGACTAGAAGGATGGCGGCAGATACGCAGTATTTT,CASSYAGTRRMAADTQYF
many,NA,TRBV9,TRBJ2-2,TGTGCCAGCAGCGTAGGATGGTTAACCGGGGAGCTGTTTTTT,CASSVGWLTGELFF
many,NA,TRBV20-1,TRBJ1-5,TGCAGTGTAGGGACTTACTATAGCAATCAGCCCCAGCATTTT,CSVGTYYSNQPQHF
few,NA,TRBV30,TRBJ2-2,TGTGCCTGGAGTTCCCAAATAAGCGGGGAGCTGTTTTTT,CAWSSQISGELFF
many,NA,TRBV27,TRBJ1-1,TGTGCCAGCAGAAAAACAGCCAACACTGAAGCTTTCTTT,CASRKTANTEAFF
few,TRBD2,TRBV6-5,TRBJ2-5,TGTGCCAGCAGTTACTCTACTAGCGGGAGTTGGGGGGAGACCCAGTACTTC,CASSYSTSGSWGETQYF
many,NA,TRBV20-1,TRBJ2-1,TGCAGTGCTAGCCTCAATGAGCAGTTCTTC,CSASLNEQFF
many,TRBD1,TRBV6-5,TRBJ2-7,TGTGCCAGCAGTTACTCCGGGACAGGGGTACCCGAGCAGTACTTC,CASSYSGTGVPEQYF